The 22 T cell receptor beta chains below were found in one sample sequenced in a study of blood T cell repertoires in COVID-19. Sequencing used immunoSEQ multiplex PCR; TCRdb keeps in-frame clones, though not all of them. The sample holds 150,000 to 200,000 clones, about four fifths seen once. The sample consisted of peripheral blood. These TCRs come from a man between 60 and 75 years old with active or convalescent COVID-19.

The chain links TRBV6-5 to TRBJ1-5, with TRBD1 matching 9 bases. V dropped 6 bases and J dropped 1; count of bases not matched to a gene: 4. Germline V gives CDR1 MNHEY, CDR2 SVGAGI. CDR3 size: 15 residues. The CDR3 coding sequence is TGTGCCAGCAGCAGGACAGGGGACAGCAATCAGCCCCAGCATTTT. Amino acid sequence: CASSRTGDSNQPQHF.

The table lists this clone with a few counts. The chain is built from TRBV6-5 and TRBJ2-3; a possible D gene is TRBD2 (6 bases). V gave up 2 bases and J gave up 3 bases, with 12 bases separating them. The length of the CDR3 is 15 residues. Looked up from germline, CDR1 is MNHEY and CDR2 is SVGAGI. In nucleotides, the CDR3 is TGTGCCAGCAGTTACATGGGACTTGAGACAGATACGCAGTATTTT. Translating it yields CASSYMGLETDTQYF.

This clone has only a few counts. This CDR3 is also generated by other DNA sequences in the sample. V is TRBV27 and J is TRBJ1-2; 8 bases match TRBD1. CDR3 length: 14 amino acids. V was clipped by 2 bases and J by 2 bases; unmatched bases: 1. CDR1 and CDR2 from the germline V gene are MNHEY and SMNVEV (reference sequence). In DNA, the CDR3 is TGTGCCAGCAGTTTAGGACAGGGCAACTATGGCTACACCTTC. Translating gives CASSLGQGNYGYTF.

The CDR3 loop reads CASSQMTGFIQYF. CDR3 in DNA: TGTGCCAGCAGCCAAATGACAGGATTCATTCAGTACTTC. The chain uses TRBV3-1 (or the pseudogene TRBV3-2) and TRBJ2-4; tentatively, D is TRBD1 (6 bases). Between the trimmed V and J ends, which lost 2 bases and 9 bases, there was a span of 11 bases. Per germline, CDR1 LGHDT and CDR2 YNNKEL (reference sequence). The CDR3 sequence is 13 residues long.

The CDR3 reads CASSLSQPRAHQPQHF. The CDR3 bases are TGCGCCAGCAGCTTGAGTCAACCACGAGCCCATCAGCCCCAGCATTTT. The V call is TRBV5-1, the J call TRBJ1-5; D ambiguous. Germline CDR1 is SGHRS and CDR2 is YFSETQ. The V and J ends lost 1 base and 5 bases respectively, with 16 bases between them. This CDR3 is 16 amino acids long.

In its sample, this clone was seen once. The rearrangement links TRBV5-1 to TRBJ2-7; 10 nucleotides match TRBD2. V lost 4 bases to trimming and J lost 0 bases; unmatched junction nucleotides: 7. CDR1 is SGHRS, CDR2 YFSETQ, per germline. CDR3 length: 16 residues. CDR3 region: CASSPRASGGSYEQYF. Here the CDR3 DNA reads TGCGCCAGCAGCCCCAGGGCTAGCGGGGGCTCCTACGAGCAGTACTTC.

The J gene is TRBJ2-7, the V gene TRBV5-6; 9 bases agree with TRBD1. V was clipped by 5 bases and J by 2 bases; unmatched bases: 8. This CDR3 is 15 amino acids long. Looked up from germline, CDR1 is SGHDT and CDR2 is YYEEEE. CDR3 bases: TGTGCCAGCAGGAGGGGACAGGGCAAAACCTACGAGCAGTACTTC. Translating gives CASRRGQGKTYEQYF.

CDR3 bases: TGCAGCGTTGAAGATGGAGACAGGGCATGTTTTTTT. Its translation is CSVEDGDRACFF. This sequence joins TRBV29-1 and TRBJ1-4, with 7 positions matching TRBD1. Germline values: CDR1 SQVTM, CDR2 ANQGSEA. The ends lost 0 bases at V and 17 bases at J; junction bases unmatched: 9. The CDR3 spans 12 residues.

The genes are TRBV7-3 and TRBJ1-2; no reliable D call. Germline-derived CDR1 and CDR2 are SGHTA and FQGTGA. The CDR3 covers 13 residues. The ends were cut back, 8 bases at V and 2 bases at J, with 12 bases in the middle. The chain's CDR3 is CASSPGENYGYTF. The DNA of the CDR3 is TGTGCCAGCTCCCCGGGAGAGAACTATGGCTACACCTTC.

The chain employs TRBV15 and TRBJ1-4; no definite D call. Trimming pared 0 bases from V and 8 bases from J, leaving 19 bases between. CDR1 is LNHNV and CDR2 is YYDKDF in the germline V gene (reference sequence). There are 17 residues in the CDR3. The CDR3 DNA follows: TGTGCCACCAGCAGAGACCCAGGAGGCGGATTTTACGAAAAACTGTTTTTT. This translates into CATSRDPGGGFYEKLFF.

This clone was recorded a few times. The V and J genes are TRBV10-3 and TRBJ2-2, with D unclear. Looked up from germline, CDR1 is ENHRY and CDR2 is SYGVKD. Trimming left V 2 bases short and J 0 bases short, with 10 bases between. The CDR3 spans 16 residues. CDR3 DNA: TGTGCCATCAGTGAGCTAAGTAAGACGAACACCGGGGAGCTGTTTTTT. Translation: CAISELSKTNTGELFF.

The rearrangement uses TRBV10-3 and TRBJ2-3, with 10 bases matching TRBD1. The ends lost 7 bases at V and 6 bases at J; junction bases unmatched: 10. This CDR3 contains 15 residues. Germline CDR1 ENHRY, CDR2 SYGVKD. The CDR3 sequence is CAIKTGTGAGDTQYF. The CDR3 DNA sequence: TGTGCCATCAAAACCGGGACAGGGGCCGGGGATACGCAGTATTTT.

This chain joins TRBV6-5 and TRBJ2-5; maybe TRBD2 (6 bases). Trimming took off 8 bases at V and 5 bases at J, with 15 bases between the two ends. CDR1 is MNHEY and CDR2 is SVGAGI in the germline V gene. This CDR3 comprises 13 residues. In DNA form, the CDR3 reads TGTGCCAGCCGAGGAGGGAACGAGGAGACCCAGTACTTC. It encodes CASRGGNEETQYF.

The CDR3 sequence is CASSWTGGEGAQYF. The CDR3 DNA follows: TGTGCCAGCAGTTGGACAGGGGGCGAAGGGGCCCAGTACTTC. This rearrangement joins TRBV6-5 to TRBJ2-5; 11 bases align to TRBD1. This CDR3 region has 14 residues. Germline V gene sequence: CDR1 MNHEY, CDR2 SVGAGI. V lost 4 bases and J lost 9; bases outside the gene matches: 7.

V usage is TRBV5-1 and J usage is TRBJ2-5; 8 nucleotides match TRBD2. The CDR3 runs 14 residues. V was pared by 4 bases and J by 5 bases, with 7 bases of the junction left unmatched. Germline values: CDR1 SGHRS, CDR2 YFSETQ. The CDR3 bases are TGCGCCAGCAGCAAGGGACTAGACGGGGAGACCCAGTACTTC. Translation gives CASSKGLDGETQYF.

This rearrangement joins TRBV11-1 to TRBJ1-2; TRBD1 might be the D (6 bases). The CDR3 is made up of 14 amino acids. V lost 2 bases and J lost 6, with 13 bases in between. The germline V gene has CDR1 SGHAT and CDR2 FQDESV (reference sequence). CDR3 nucleotides: TGTGCCAGCAGCTTAACCAGGGGAATGAATGGCTACACCTTC. It specifies CASSLTRGMNGYTF.

The chain employs TRBV10-3 and TRBJ2-1, with D maybe TRBD2 (5 bases). CDR3 length: 13 amino acids. CDR1 and CDR2 from the germline V gene are ENHRY and SYGVKD. With 8 bases removed from V and 9 bases from J, the gap between germline ends came to 17 bases. The CDR3 spells CAIAEGDWIEQFF. CDR3 sequence (DNA): TGTGCCATCGCCGAGGGAGATTGGATTGAGCAGTTCTTC.

V is TRBV2 and J is TRBJ1-5; the match to TRBD1 covers 9 bases. This CDR3 comprises 15 residues. The V gene's germline CDR1 is SNHLY and CDR2 FYNNEI. Trimming took 6 bases from V and 1 from J; bases not matched to a gene: 4. The CDR3 region is CASRRTGASNQPQHF. DNA of the CDR3: TGTGCCAGCAGAAGGACAGGGGCCAGCAATCAGCCCCAGCATTTT.

The chain links TRBV10-3 to TRBJ2-3, with 15 bases lining up with TRBD2. The CDR3 consists of 15 residues. Germline-derived CDR1 and CDR2 are ENHRY and SYGVKD. J was trimmed by 6 bases and V by 6 bases; bases with no gene match: 4. In nucleotides, the CDR3 is TGTGCCATCAGCCGGACTAGCGGGGGGGTTGATACGCAGTATTTT. Its translation: CAISRTSGGVDTQYF.

The chain joins TRBV19 to TRBJ2-3, with 10 positions matching TRBD1. Germline V gives CDR1 LNHDA, CDR2 SQIVND (reference sequence). This CDR3 spans 14 amino acids. Trimming at V came to 8 bases and at J to 1 base, leaving 3 bases not matched to a gene. CDR3 sequence (DNA): TGTGCCAGTGCTGGGACAGGGGGCACAGATACGCAGTATTTT. Protein: CASAGTGGTDTQYF.

The J gene is TRBJ1-5, the V gene TRBV2; 7 bases map to TRBD1. CDR3 size: 16 residues. Germline CDR1 SNHLY, CDR2 FYNNEI. With 7 bases clipped from V and 4 bases from J, the junction kept 13 bases outside the gene matches. CDR3 coding DNA: TGTGCCAGCACTGCTGGTGCAGGGGGGAGAAATCAGCCCCAGCATTTT. Its protein product is CASTAGAGGRNQPQHF.

This clone has only a few counts. The rearrangement uses TRBV19 and TRBJ2-2; D ambiguous. The CDR3 runs 15 residues. V lost 1 base and J lost 0, with 6 bases in between. Germline values: CDR1 LNHDA, CDR2 SQIVND (reference sequence). CDR3 coding DNA: TGTGCCAGTAGTATAGTCCATCCGAACACCGGGGAGCTGTTTTTT. Protein product: CASSIVHPNTGELFF.